This T cell receptor beta chain was sequenced for a study of sequential checkpoint blockade in melanoma. Whole-study context: Patients were randomized 1:1 to nivolumab-then-ipilimumab or ipilimumab-then-nivolumab first-line. Each arm's sequence ended with maintenance nivolumab.

Treatment in this sample: randomized to nivolumab then ipilimumab (arm A) or the reverse (arm B). None of the patients previously received DNA-damaging chemotherapy. Sorted cells were live CD3+CD8+, lacking CD19 and CD56, from PBMCs. The length of the CDR3 is 17 residues. Germline CDR1 is SGHRS and CDR2 is YFSETQ. V dropped 0 bases and J dropped 5; count of bases not matched to a gene: 11. TCRdb keeps only in-frame clones here, not all; method: immunoSEQ multiplex PCR. The sample yields approximately 12,000 clones, around 77% seen once. The sample was CD8+ T cells sorted from blood (inferred from file names), taken from a patient given nivolumab and ipilimumab in sequence. This sequence originates from a human patient with melanoma. Some clones in this sample may be carry-over from other donors' samples. The gene calls are TRBV5-1 and TRBJ2-3; TRBD2 matches at 8 bases. CDR3 in DNA: TGCGCCAGCAGCTTGGTTGGACTAGCAATCTCGAGAGATACGCAGTATTTT. It translates to CASSLVGLAISRDTQYF.